The T cell receptor beta chain described here comes from a study of spatial heterogeneity in lung cancer. About the study: Across the raw uncorrected reads, a unique TCR and UMI combination was observed, on average, more than ten times. Study-wide points: Ubiquitous, expanded tumor-derived TCRs were more frequently observed in blood at resection than at follow-up.

The presence of a unique molecular identifier marked each TCR cDNA molecule. TCRdb independently ran MiXCR on the 5' RACE reads; one entry per CDR3 protein. The sample yields 25,000 to 35,000 distinct CDR3 sequences, about 8.1% seen once. Stated time point: sample taken at primary tumor resection. Unsorted whole RNA samples from tumor, nontumor lung or frozen PBMC were sequenced. Comments on this clonotype: Its matching antigen is unknown.

The sequences come from PBMCs, collected at surgery. The clonotype was recovered from a female donor with early-stage non-small cell lung cancer.

The DNA of the CDR3 is TGTGCCAGCAGACGGCTTTTCTATTCACCCCTCCACTTT. This encodes CASRRLFYSPLHF. The rearrangement uses TRBV12-3 or TRBV12-4 and TRBJ1-6; D is uncertain. Between the trimmed V and J ends, which lost 6 bases and 8 bases, there was a span of 11 bases. This CDR3 region has 13 residues.